Listed below are T cell receptor beta chains from one sample, sequenced in a study of human T cells and chemical hapten exposure. TCRdb fed the RACE reads into MiXCR, producing one record per CDR3 protein. The sample includes 150,000 to 200,000 distinct CDR3 sequences, more than 14% of them seen just once. This specimen was whole blood, taken in connection with sensitization to the hapten diphenylcyclopropenone (DPC). These receptors all come from a woman in her 30s with alopecia areata. Some clones in this sample may be carry-over from other donors' samples. Both conserved end residues are trimmed from each CDR3.

CDR3	V	J
ASSQSRGLEQY	TRBV4-2	TRBJ2-7
ASSLARDGEQY	TRBV12-3/TRBV12-4	TRBJ2-7
ASSEWPSGVR	TRBV25-1	TRBJ2-7
SATLQETQY	TRBV20-1	TRBJ2-5
AIPGGTDTQY	TRBV5-4	TRBJ2-3
ASRRGGSNTGELF	TRBV28	TRBJ2-2
ASRGQDHDSGANVLT	TRBV5-1	TRBJ2-6
ASSSNREETQY	TRBV6-6	TRBJ2-5
AWTRTGVNEKLF	TRBV30	TRBJ1-4
ASRARADSPLH	TRBV25-1	TRBJ1-6
ASSPRQGRDTGELF	TRBV5-1	TRBJ2-2
ASSPTGTGSKSTQY	TRBV28	TRBJ2-5
ASSLSGSGNTIY	TRBV7-9	TRBJ1-3
ASSELGLAKRDTQY	TRBV10-2	TRBJ2-3
ASSPKLLAGGGVGDTQY	TRBV7-3	TRBJ2-3
ASSLVVGTSYEQY	TRBV7-2	TRBJ2-7
ASYWGNTEAF	TRBV6-1	TRBJ1-1
ASSFPSDVGKNIQY	TRBV5-1	TRBJ2-4
ASTPGQGNTGELF	TRBV9	TRBJ2-2
ASSAFSGVAYEQY	TRBV25-1	TRBJ2-7
ASSQEGGIGTDTQY	TRBV3-1	TRBJ2-3
ASSLTDREGISWDEQF	TRBV5-1	TRBJ2-1
AISGSGISSYEQY	TRBV10-3	TRBJ2-7
AISPAGAAEAF	TRBV10-3	TRBJ1-1
ASSYARDRGLTRLF	TRBV6-5	TRBJ1-4
ASSLENGGPLH	TRBV11-2	TRBJ1-6
ASSLSGSGIGRNYGYT	TRBV27	TRBJ1-2
ASSLGGSNSNQPQH	TRBV12-3/TRBV12-4	TRBJ1-5
SVGRDLGGEQY	TRBV29-1	TRBJ2-7
ASSLKQGAVGELF	TRBV13	TRBJ2-2
ASRYGGNSPLH	TRBV4-1	TRBJ1-6
ASSPQGTGELF	TRBV3-1	TRBJ2-2
ASSGFFGQPQH	TRBV27	TRBJ1-5
ASSYSSAGGPLNTQY	TRBV6-5	TRBJ2-3
ASSKDRGRASYEQY	TRBV7-2	TRBJ2-7
ASSLGGLGYEQY	TRBV28	TRBJ2-7
ASSIQEWTATQY	TRBV9	TRBJ2-3
ASSLGTGGYEQY	TRBV12-3/TRBV12-4	TRBJ2-7
ASSPIQGTGEQY	TRBV11-3	TRBJ2-7
ASSQSRGKNTEAF	TRBV18	TRBJ1-1
ASSFRTSGDQETQY	TRBV7-2	TRBJ2-5
ASGGTGDSNYGYT	TRBV9	TRBJ1-2
ASSKLRGLTEY	TRBV21-1	TRBJ2-3
ASSLTLGQAHTGELF	TRBV7-3	TRBJ2-2